These 23 T cell receptor beta chains originate from one sample sequenced in a study of blood T cell repertoires in COVID-19. Measured with immunoSEQ multiplex PCR; TCRdb has only the in-frame clones, and not every one. The sample gives 87,000 or so clones, roughly 84% of which show up once; 4.5% to 6% is in the top ten. The sequencing sample was made of peripheral blood. Receptor source: a woman of 80 years or more with acute or convalescent COVID-19.

The chain links TRBV4-1 to TRBJ1-4, with D possibly matching TRBD1 (5 bases). CDR1 and CDR2 (germline): MGHRA, YSYEKL. There are 12 residues in the CDR3. The V gene lost 4 bases and the J gene lost 8 bases, with 8 bases spanning the gap. The CDR3 reads CASSPRGEKLFF. The CDR3 DNA reads TGCGCCAGCAGCCCCCGGGGGGAAAAACTGTTTTTT.

This clone has only a few counts. The sample holds other DNA sequences that translate to the same CDR3. The chain uses TRBV27 and TRBJ1-6; D call uncertain. V lost 3 bases to trimming and J lost 5 bases, with 5 bases between them. This CDR3 region has 13 residues. CDR1 and CDR2 (germline): MNHEY, SMNVEV (reference sequence). The CDR3 is CASSFRNNSPLHF. CDR3 in DNA: TGTGCCAGCAGTTTCAGGAATAATTCACCCCTCCACTTT.

This chain joins TRBV7-9 and TRBJ2-3; TRBD2 is a possible D gene (5 bases). This CDR3 has 14 amino acids. Germline assignment: CDR1 SEHNR and CDR2 FQNEAQ (reference sequence). V lost 1 base and J 1 base, leaving 6 bases between the germline ends. In DNA, the CDR3 is TGTGCCAGCAGCTTAGAACTAGGCACAGATACGCAGTATTTT. As protein: CASSLELGTDTQYF.

The chain couples TRBV14 to TRBJ1-3; 8 bases map to TRBD1. V was clipped by 4 bases and J by 4 bases; unmatched bases: 9. The germline V gene has CDR1 SGHDN and CDR2 FVKESK. This CDR3 spans 16 amino acids. The CDR3 region has the DNA TGTGCCAGCAGCCGCCCCGGACAGGGATACGGAAACACCATATATTTT. Translating it yields CASSRPGQGYGNTIYF. The variable domain in full, with the rest retrieved from reference TRBV14 and TRBJ1-3, is EAGVTQFPSHSVIEKGQTVTLRCDPISGHDNLYWYRRVMGKEIKFLLHFVKESKQDESGMPNNRFLAERTGGTYSTLKVQPAELEDSGVYFCASSRPGQGYGNTIYFGEGSWLTVV.

The genes are TRBV18 and TRBJ1-1; D gene ambiguous. The CDR3 covers 13 residues. V lost 2 bases to trimming and J lost 3 bases, with 7 bases between them. Per germline, CDR1 KGHSH and CDR2 LQKENI. Written as DNA, the CDR3 is TGTGCCAGCTCACCAGCCTCGGACACTGAAGCTTTCTTT. Translating it yields CASSPASDTEAFF.

The sample holds one count of this clone. The chain joins TRBV5-6 to TRBJ1-3; possible D gene TRBD1, 6 bases. The CDR3 sequence is 15 residues long. Germline CDR1 SGHDT, CDR2 YYEEEE. Trimming cost V 1 base and J 4 bases, with 12 bases left between them. The CDR3 coding sequence is TGTGCCAGCAGCTTGCGCGCAGGGGTCGGAAACACCATATATTTT. This gives the protein CASSLRAGVGNTIYF. Together with reference TRBV5-6 and TRBJ1-3, the CDR3 gives the full variable domain: DAGVTQSPTHLIKTRGQQVTLRCSPKSGHDTVSWYQQALGQGPQFIFQYYEEEERQRGNFPDRFSGHQFPNYSSELNVNALLLGDSALYLCASSLRAGVGNTIYFGEGSWLTVV.

CDR3 region: CASSQDLAGAGYEQYF. The CDR3 DNA is TGTGCCAGCAGCCAAGATTTGGCGGGAGCTGGGTACGAGCAGTACTTC. The genes are TRBV14 and TRBJ2-7; 7 nucleotides align to TRBD2. This CDR3 comprises 16 residues. Germline V gene lookup returns CDR1 SGHDN and CDR2 FVKESK. V trimming: 0 bases; J trimming: 4 bases; junction bases outside the gene matches: 9. Filled out from reference TRBV14 and TRBJ2-7, the complete variable domain reads EAGVTQFPSHSVIEKGQTVTLRCDPISGHDNLYWYRRVMGKEIKFLLHFVKESKQDESGMPNNRFLAERTGGTYSTLKVQPAELEDSGVYFCASSQDLAGAGYEQYFGPGTRLTVT.

The CDR3 sequence: CASSQVLQGLRYEQYF. CDR3 nucleotide sequence: TGCGCCAGCAGCCAAGTCCTACAGGGCTTGAGATACGAGCAGTACTTC. J is TRBJ2-7 and V is TRBV4-1; tentatively, D is TRBD1 (6 bases). Germline loops: CDR1 MGHRA, CDR2 YSYEKL. The CDR3 covers 16 residues. Trimming took 1 base from V and 4 from J, leaving 17 bases between them.

The rearrangement links TRBV2 to TRBJ2-5, with TRBD2 matching over 13 bases. V dropped 6 bases and J dropped 5; count of bases not matched to a gene: 18. Germline CDR1 and CDR2: SNHLY and FYNNEI. The length of the CDR3 is 19 residues. The CDR3 reads CASRATSGGASGGGETQYF. CDR3 DNA sequence: TGTGCCAGCAGGGCAACTAGCGGGGGGGCCTCAGGAGGCGGGGAGACCCAGTACTTC.

The chain is built from TRBV18 and TRBJ2-1, with TRBD2 matching over 7 bases. V dropped 2 bases and J dropped 10; count of bases not matched to a gene: 5. The CDR3 has 13 amino acids. CDR1 KGHSH and CDR2 LQKENI come from the germline V gene. The CDR3 protein is CASSPEGRGEQFF. The CDR3 DNA sequence: TGTGCCAGCTCACCAGAAGGGAGGGGCGAGCAGTTCTTC.

The CDR3 DNA reads TGTGCCAGCAGCTTGGGGTCGGCCGGACAGCACTATGGCTACACCTTC. Residues: CASSLGSAGQHYGYTF. V usage is TRBV5-6 and J usage is TRBJ1-2; TRBD1 is a possible D gene (6 bases). The germline V and J ends were trimmed by 0 bases and 3 bases, with 15 bases remaining between them. The CDR3 sequence is 16 residues long. Per germline, CDR1 SGHDT and CDR2 YYEEEE. The entire variable domain, with the rest obtained from reference TRBV5-6 and TRBJ1-2, is as follows: DAGVTQSPTHLIKTRGQQVTLRCSPKSGHDTVSWYQQALGQGPQFIFQYYEEEERQRGNFPDRFSGHQFPNYSSELNVNALLLGDSALYLCASSLGSAGQHYGYTFGSGTRLTVV.

This chain joins TRBV19 and TRBJ1-5; D not certain. Trimming stripped 0 bases from V and 6 bases from J, with 3 bases between. The length of the CDR3 is 12 residues. Germline V gene sequence: CDR1 LNHDA, CDR2 SQIVND (reference sequence). The CDR3 sequence is CASSIDSQPQHF. DNA for the CDR3: TGTGCCAGTAGTATAGACAGTCAGCCCCAGCATTTT.

The chain carries TRBV18 and TRBJ2-7; no reliable D call. The CDR3 totals 14 residues. The germline V gene encodes CDR1 KGHSH and CDR2 LQKENI. V gave up 1 base and J gave up 6 bases, with 13 bases separating them. The CDR3 sequence is CASSPRIMGSEQYF. CDR3 in DNA: TGTGCCAGCTCACCACGTATAATGGGCTCCGAGCAGTACTTC.

V and J are TRBV28 and TRBJ1-5, with TRBD1 identical over 8 bases. There are 16 residues in the CDR3. Germline V gene data show CDR1 as MDHEN and CDR2 as SYDVKM. V was clipped by 5 bases and J by 2 bases; unmatched bases: 8. This chain's CDR3 is CASSPTTGDGNQPQHF. CDR3 nucleotide sequence: TGTGCCAGCAGTCCAACGACAGGGGATGGCAATCAGCCCCAGCATTTT.

This clone was seen a few times. The rearrangement uses TRBV7-9 and TRBJ1-1; D remains unclear. The CDR3 runs 12 residues. Trimming removed 5 bases from V and 4 bases from J, with 8 bases in between. CDR1 SEHNR and CDR2 FQNEAQ come from the germline V gene (reference sequence). CDR3 coding DNA: TGTGCCAGCAGCCTCCCGGGCACTGAAGCTTTCTTT. As protein: CASSLPGTEAFF.

This clone is a singleton in its sample. V is TRBV15 and J is TRBJ2-2; weak D call: TRBD1 (5 bases). V lost 1 base, J lost 5 bases, and 11 bases lay in between. The CDR3 spans 15 residues. Germline CDR1 is LNHNV and CDR2 is YYDKDF (reference sequence). The CDR3 protein is CATSRGGARTGELFF. CDR3 bases: TGTGCCACCAGCAGAGGGGGCGCGCGGACCGGGGAGCTGTTTTTT.

This chain uses TRBV19 with TRBJ2-6, with D possibly TRBD2 on 5 matching bases. CDR1 and CDR2 (germline): LNHDA, SQIVND (reference sequence). CDR3 size: 18 residues. V gave up 0 bases and J gave up 4 bases, with 16 bases separating them. CDR3 sequence: CASSIDGGRHTGANVLTF. The CDR3 coding sequence is TGTGCCAGTAGTATAGATGGAGGTCGTCATACCGGGGCCAACGTCCTGACTTTC.

This rearrangement joins TRBV5-6 to TRBJ2-7, with 7 nucleotides matching TRBD1. CDR3 length: 15 amino acids. Germline V CDR1 and CDR2: SGHDT, YYEEEE. With V trimmed by 4 bases and J by 4 bases, 11 bases remained unmatched. CDR3 region: CASSRTRDRVYEQYF. CDR3 nucleotides: TGTGCCAGCAGCCGAACCCGGGACAGAGTTTACGAGCAGTACTTC.

This chain joins TRBV6-5 and TRBJ1-6; D is unclear. Trimming left V 1 base short and J 8 bases short, with 9 bases between. This CDR3 contains 14 residues. CDR1 and CDR2 from the germline V gene are MNHEY and SVGAGI. CDR3 bases: TGTGCCAGCAGTTACTACCCCCGGGATTCACCCCTCCACTTT. Protein: CASSYYPRDSPLHF.

The chain links TRBV6-5 to TRBJ2-1; 8 positions match TRBD1. This CDR3 contains 15 residues. Germline lookup yields CDR1 MNHEY and CDR2 SVGAGI. With 0 bases clipped from V and 3 bases from J, the junction kept 1 base outside the gene matches. CDR3 nucleotide sequence: TGTGCCAGCAGTTACTCCGGACAGGGCTACAATGAGCAGTTCTTC. The encoded protein is CASSYSGQGYNEQFF.

The V and J genes are TRBV19 and TRBJ2-6; D perhaps matches TRBD2 (6 bases). Germline-derived CDR1 and CDR2 are LNHDA and SQIVND (reference sequence). The CDR3 spans 15 residues. Trimming took off 9 bases at V and 0 bases at J, with 12 bases between the two ends. The chain's CDR3 is CASGDGSSGANVLTF. CDR3 DNA sequence: TGTGCCAGCGGGGACGGGAGCTCTGGGGCCAACGTCCTGACTTTC. The full variable domain, completed using reference TRBV19 and TRBJ2-6, is DGGITQSPKYLFRKEGQNVTLSCEQNLNHDAMYWYRQDPGQGLRLIYYSQIVNDFQKGDIAEGYSVSREKKESFPLTVTSAQKNPTAFYLCASGDGSSGANVLTFGAGSRLTVL.

This chain joins TRBV30 and TRBJ2-5, with 10 bases aligning to TRBD1. The CDR3 runs to 16 residues. Trimming took 3 bases from V and 5 from J; bases not matched to a gene: 12. In germline, CDR1 is GTSNPN, CDR2 SVGIG (reference sequence). The CDR3 protein is CAWSAGRGQGRETQYF. As DNA, the CDR3 is TGTGCCTGGAGCGCCGGGCGGGGACAGGGGAGGGAGACCCAGTACTTC.

The V call is TRBV19, the J call TRBJ1-5, with TRBD1 matching over 8 bases. CDR1 is LNHDA and CDR2 is SQIVND in the germline V gene (reference sequence). The CDR3 totals 15 residues. V lost 2 bases and J lost 4; bases outside the gene matches: 4. The CDR3 region is CASSISGQGNQPQHF. In nucleotides, the CDR3 is TGTGCCAGTAGTATATCTGGACAGGGTAATCAGCCCCAGCATTTT. The full variable domain, completed using reference TRBV19 and TRBJ1-5, is DGGITQSPKYLFRKEGQNVTLSCEQNLNHDAMYWYRQDPGQGLRLIYYSQIVNDFQKGDIAEGYSVSREKKESFPLTVTSAQKNPTAFYLCASSISGQGNQPQHFGDGTRLSIL.